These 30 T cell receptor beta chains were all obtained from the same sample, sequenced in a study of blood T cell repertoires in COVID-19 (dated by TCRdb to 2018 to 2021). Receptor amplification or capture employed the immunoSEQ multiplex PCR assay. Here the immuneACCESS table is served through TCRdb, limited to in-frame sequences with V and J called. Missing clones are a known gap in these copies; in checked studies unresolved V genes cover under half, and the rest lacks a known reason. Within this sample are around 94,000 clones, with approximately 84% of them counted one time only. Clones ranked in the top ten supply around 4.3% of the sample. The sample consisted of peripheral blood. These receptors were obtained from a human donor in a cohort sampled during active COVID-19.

DNA for the CDR3: TGTGCCATGAGCAGATATGGGACAAATCTTAATTCACCCCTCCACTTT. It codes for CAMSRYGTNLNSPLHF. J is TRBJ1-6 and V is TRBV2, with D perhaps TRBD1 (6 bases). Trimming pared 10 bases from V and 6 bases from J, leaving 22 bases between. Germline assignment: CDR1 SNHLY and CDR2 FYNNEI. This CDR3 spans 16 amino acids.

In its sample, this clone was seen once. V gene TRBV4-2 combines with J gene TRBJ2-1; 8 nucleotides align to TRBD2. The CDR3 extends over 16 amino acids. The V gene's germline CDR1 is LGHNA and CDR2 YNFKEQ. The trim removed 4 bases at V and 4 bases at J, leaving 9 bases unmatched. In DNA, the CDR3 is TGTGCCAGCAGCCGGATCGATAGCGGGGCTTACAATGAGCAGTTCTTC. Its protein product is CASSRIDSGAYNEQFF.

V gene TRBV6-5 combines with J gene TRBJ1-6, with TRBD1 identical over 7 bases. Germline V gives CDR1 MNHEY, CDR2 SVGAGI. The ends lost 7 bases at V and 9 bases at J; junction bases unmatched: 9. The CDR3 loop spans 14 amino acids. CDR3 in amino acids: CASTLDRSASPLHF. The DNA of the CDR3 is TGTGCCAGCACCTTGGACAGGAGCGCTTCACCCCTCCACTTT.

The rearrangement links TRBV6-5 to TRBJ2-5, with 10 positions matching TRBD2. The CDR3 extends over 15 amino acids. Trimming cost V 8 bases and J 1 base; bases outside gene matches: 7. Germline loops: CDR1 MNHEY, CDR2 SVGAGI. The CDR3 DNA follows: TGTGCCAGCGGGGGAGCGGGGGGGTTCCAAGAGACCCAGTACTTC. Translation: CASGGAGGFQETQYF.

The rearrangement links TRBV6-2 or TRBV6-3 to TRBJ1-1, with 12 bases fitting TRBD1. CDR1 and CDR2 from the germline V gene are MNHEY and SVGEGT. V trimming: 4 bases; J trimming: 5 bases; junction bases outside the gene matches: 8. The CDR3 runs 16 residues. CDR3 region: CASSFGTGGRRTEAFF. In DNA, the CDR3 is TGTGCCAGCAGTTTTGGGACAGGGGGCAGGAGGACTGAAGCTTTCTTT.

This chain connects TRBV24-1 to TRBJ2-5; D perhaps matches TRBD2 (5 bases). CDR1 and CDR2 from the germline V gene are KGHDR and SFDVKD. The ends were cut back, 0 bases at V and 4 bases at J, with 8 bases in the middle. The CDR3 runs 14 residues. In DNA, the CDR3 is TGTGCCACCAGTGATTTGGGACGGGGAGAGACCCAGTACTTC. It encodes CATSDLGRGETQYF.

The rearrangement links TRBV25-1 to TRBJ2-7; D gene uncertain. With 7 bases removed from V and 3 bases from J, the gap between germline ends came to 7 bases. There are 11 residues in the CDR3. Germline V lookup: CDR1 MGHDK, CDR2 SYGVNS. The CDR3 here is CASNSGYEQYF. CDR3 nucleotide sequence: TGTGCCAGCAACTCAGGCTACGAGCAGTACTTC.

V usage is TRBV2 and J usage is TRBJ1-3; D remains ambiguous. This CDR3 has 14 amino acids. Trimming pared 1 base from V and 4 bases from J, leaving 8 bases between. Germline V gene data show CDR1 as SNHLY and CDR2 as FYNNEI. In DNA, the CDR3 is TGTGCCAGCAGTGAAGACGGGGAAGGAAACACCATATATTTT. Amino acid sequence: CASSEDGEGNTIYF.

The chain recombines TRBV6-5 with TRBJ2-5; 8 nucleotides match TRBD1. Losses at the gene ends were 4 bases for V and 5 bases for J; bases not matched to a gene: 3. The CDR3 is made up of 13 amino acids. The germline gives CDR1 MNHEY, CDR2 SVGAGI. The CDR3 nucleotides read TGTGCCAGCAGTTGGACAGGGTATGAGACCCAGTACTTC. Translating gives CASSWTGYETQYF.

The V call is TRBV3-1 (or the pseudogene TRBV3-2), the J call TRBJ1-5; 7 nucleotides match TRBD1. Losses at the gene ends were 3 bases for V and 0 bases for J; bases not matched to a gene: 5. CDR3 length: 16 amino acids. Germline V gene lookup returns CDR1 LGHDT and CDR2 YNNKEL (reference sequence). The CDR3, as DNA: TGTGCCAGCAGCCATGGGACAGCTTATAGCAATCAGCCCCAGCATTTT. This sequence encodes CASSHGTAYSNQPQHF.

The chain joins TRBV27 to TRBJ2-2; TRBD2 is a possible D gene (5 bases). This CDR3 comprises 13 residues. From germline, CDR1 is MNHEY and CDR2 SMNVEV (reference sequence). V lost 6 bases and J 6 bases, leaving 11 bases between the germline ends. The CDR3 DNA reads TGTGCCAGCAGCTTCTCCGGGGCCGGGGAGCTGTTTTTT. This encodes CASSFSGAGELFF.

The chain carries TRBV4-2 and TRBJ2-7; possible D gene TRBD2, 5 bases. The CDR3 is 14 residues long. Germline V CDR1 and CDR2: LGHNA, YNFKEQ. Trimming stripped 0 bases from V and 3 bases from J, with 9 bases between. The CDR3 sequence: CASSQEYGNYEQYF. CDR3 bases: TGTGCCAGCAGCCAAGAATACGGGAACTACGAGCAGTACTTC.

CDR3 sequence: CASIIQGPDTEAFF. CDR3 coding DNA: TGTGCCAGCATAATACAGGGCCCCGACACTGAAGCTTTCTTT. This rearrangement joins TRBV6-5 to TRBJ1-1; perhaps TRBD1 as D (6 bases). Germline assignment: CDR1 MNHEY and CDR2 SVGAGI. The CDR3 extends over 14 amino acids. The V end was cut by 7 bases, the J end by 3 bases, with 15 bases between.

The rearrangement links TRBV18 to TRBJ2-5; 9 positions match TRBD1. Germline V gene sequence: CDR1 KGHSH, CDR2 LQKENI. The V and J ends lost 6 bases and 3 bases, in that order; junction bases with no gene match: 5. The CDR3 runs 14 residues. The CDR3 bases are TGTGCCAGCTCTCGGGACAGGGTAGAAGAGACCCAGTACTTC. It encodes CASSRDRVEETQYF.

The CDR3, as DNA: TGTGCCAGCAGCCCAGCAGGGACTAGCGGCAATGAGCAGTTCTTC. Amino acids: CASSPAGTSGNEQFF. V is TRBV7-2 and J is TRBJ2-1; 11 bases fit TRBD2. Losses at the gene ends were 5 bases for V and 6 bases for J; bases not matched to a gene: 6. The CDR3 sequence is 15 residues long. CDR1 and CDR2 (germline): SGHTA, FQGNSA. The entire variable domain, with the rest obtained from reference TRBV7-2 and TRBJ2-1, is as follows: GAGVSQSPSNKVTEKGKDVELRCDPISGHTALYWYRQSLGQGLEFLIYFQGNSAPDKSGLPSDRFSAERTGGSVSTLTIQRTQQEDSAVYLCASSPAGTSGNEQFFGPGTRLTVL.

CDR3 DNA sequence: TGTGCCAGCGACACGGAACAGGGGGCGGTTGGCTACACCTTC. Protein product: CASDTEQGAVGYTF. The chain uses TRBV2 and TRBJ1-2; 9 nucleotides agree with TRBD1. Germline assignment: CDR1 SNHLY and CDR2 FYNNEI. The CDR3 length is 14 residues. V lost 8 bases to trimming and J lost 7 bases; unmatched junction nucleotides: 11.

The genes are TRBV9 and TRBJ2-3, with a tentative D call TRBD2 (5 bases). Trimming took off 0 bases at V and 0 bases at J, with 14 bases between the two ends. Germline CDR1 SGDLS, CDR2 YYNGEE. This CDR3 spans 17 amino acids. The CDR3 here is CASSVGIALASTDTQYF. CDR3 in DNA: TGTGCCAGCAGCGTAGGGATAGCGCTGGCAAGCACAGATACGCAGTATTTT.

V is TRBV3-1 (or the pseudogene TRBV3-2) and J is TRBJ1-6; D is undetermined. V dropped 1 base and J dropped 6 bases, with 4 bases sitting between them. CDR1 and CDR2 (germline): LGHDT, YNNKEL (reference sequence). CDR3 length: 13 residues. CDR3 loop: CASSQAVNSPLHF. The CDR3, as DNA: TGTGCCAGCAGCCAAGCTGTTAATTCACCCCTCCACTTT.

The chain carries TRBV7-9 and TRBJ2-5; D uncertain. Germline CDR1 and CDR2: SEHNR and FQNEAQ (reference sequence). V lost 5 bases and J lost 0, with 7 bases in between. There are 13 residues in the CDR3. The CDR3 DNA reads TGTGCCAGCAGCCCCGTATACCAAGAGACCCAGTACTTC. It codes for CASSPVYQETQYF.

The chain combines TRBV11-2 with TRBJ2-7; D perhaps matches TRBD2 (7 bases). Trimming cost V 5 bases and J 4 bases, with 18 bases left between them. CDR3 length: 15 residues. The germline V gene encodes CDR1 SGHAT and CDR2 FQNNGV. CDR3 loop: CASSPTRGAFYEQYF. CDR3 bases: TGTGCCAGCAGCCCAACCCGGGGGGCCTTTTACGAGCAGTACTTC.

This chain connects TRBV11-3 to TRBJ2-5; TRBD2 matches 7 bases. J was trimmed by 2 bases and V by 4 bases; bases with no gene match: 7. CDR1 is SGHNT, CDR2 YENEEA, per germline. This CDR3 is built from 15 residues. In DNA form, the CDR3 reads TGTGCCAGCAGCTGGGGGGGAGGTCCACAAGAGACCCAGTACTTC. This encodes CASSWGGGPQETQYF.

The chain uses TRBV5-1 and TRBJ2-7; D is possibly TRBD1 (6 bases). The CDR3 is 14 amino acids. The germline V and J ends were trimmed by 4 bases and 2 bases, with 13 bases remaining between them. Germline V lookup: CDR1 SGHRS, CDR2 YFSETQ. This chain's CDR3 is CASSIRDTTYEQYF. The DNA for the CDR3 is TGCGCCAGCAGCATCCGGGACACTACCTACGAGCAGTACTTC.

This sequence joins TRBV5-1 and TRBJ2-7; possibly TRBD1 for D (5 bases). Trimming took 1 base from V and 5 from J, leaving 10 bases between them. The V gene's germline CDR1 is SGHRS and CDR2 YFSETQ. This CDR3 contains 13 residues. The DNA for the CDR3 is TGCGCCAGCAGCTTGTGGGGCCAGGACGAGCAGTACTTC. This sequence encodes CASSLWGQDEQYF.

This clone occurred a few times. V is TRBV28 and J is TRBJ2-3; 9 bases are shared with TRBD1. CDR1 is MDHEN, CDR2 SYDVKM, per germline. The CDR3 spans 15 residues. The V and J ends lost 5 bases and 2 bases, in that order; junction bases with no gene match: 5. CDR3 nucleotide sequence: TGTGCCAGCAGTCCTAGGACAGGGGACACAGATACGCAGTATTTT. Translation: CASSPRTGDTDTQYF.

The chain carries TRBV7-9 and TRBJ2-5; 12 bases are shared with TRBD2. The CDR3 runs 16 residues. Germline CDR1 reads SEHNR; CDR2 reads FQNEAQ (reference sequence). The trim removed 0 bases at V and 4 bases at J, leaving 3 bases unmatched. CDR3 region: CASSLASSGGAETQYF. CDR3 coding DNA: TGTGCCAGCAGCTTAGCGTCTAGCGGGGGGGCAGAGACCCAGTACTTC.

The CDR3 nucleotides are TGTGCCAGCAGTTTATGGTACGGGGGAAGCAATCAGCCCCAGCATTTT. Translated: CASSLWYGGSNQPQHF. The chain employs TRBV28 and TRBJ1-5, with D perhaps TRBD1 (5 bases). Trimming shortened V by 0 bases and J by 1 base, and 10 bases separated the two germline ends. Germline lookup yields CDR1 MDHEN and CDR2 SYDVKM. The CDR3 runs to 16 residues.

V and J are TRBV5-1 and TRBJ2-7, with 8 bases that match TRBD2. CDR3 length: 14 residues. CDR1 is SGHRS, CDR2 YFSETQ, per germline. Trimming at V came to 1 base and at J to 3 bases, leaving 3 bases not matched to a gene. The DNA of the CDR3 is TGCGCCAGCAGCTTGTCGGGGGGGAACTACGAGCAGTACTTC. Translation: CASSLSGGNYEQYF.

CDR3 bases: TGTGCCAGCAACGGACAGGGTTTGAACACTGAAGCTTTCTTT. Protein: CASNGQGLNTEAFF. The chain combines TRBV2 with TRBJ1-1, with 8 bases that match TRBD1. V shed 7 bases and J 0 bases; nucleotides not matched to a gene: 4. Germline lookup yields CDR1 SNHLY and CDR2 FYNNEI. The CDR3 extends over 14 amino acids. Supplemented by reference TRBV2 and TRBJ1-1, the full variable domain reads EPEVTQTPSHQVTQMGQEVILRCVPISNHLYFYWYRQILGQKVEFLVSFYNNEISEKSEIFDDQFSVERPDGSNFTLKIRSTKLEDSAMYFCASNGQGLNTEAFFGQGTRLTVV.

The CDR3 DNA reads as TGTGCCAGCAGCCGCGGACAGGGGGCGATCTATGGCTACACCTTC. This gives the protein CASSRGQGAIYGYTF. The rearrangement joins TRBV13 to TRBJ1-2, with 11 bases lining up with TRBD1. The V gene end was trimmed by 5 bases and the J gene end by 4 bases; junction bases not matched to a gene: 6. CDR3 length: 15 amino acids. CDR1 PRHDT and CDR2 FYEKMQ come from the germline V gene (reference sequence).

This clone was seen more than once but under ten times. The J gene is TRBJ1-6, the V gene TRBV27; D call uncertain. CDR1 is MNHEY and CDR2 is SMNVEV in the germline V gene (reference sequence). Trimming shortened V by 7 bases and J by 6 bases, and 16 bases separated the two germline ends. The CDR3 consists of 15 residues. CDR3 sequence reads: CASIPSPGSNSPLHF. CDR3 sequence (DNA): TGTGCCAGCATCCCTTCCCCGGGGTCTAATTCACCCCTCCACTTT.